These T cell receptor beta chains were read from a single sample in a study of blood T cell repertoires in COVID-19. Profiled with immunoSEQ multiplex PCR; TCRdb holds only in-frame clones, not every one. The repertoire has hundreds of thousands of clones, approximately 86% of them found once; the top ten carry around 1.6%. Sequencing input: PBMCs or T cells enriched from blood (not recorded which). The receptor set was obtained from a woman in her 50s who had recovered from COVID-19. The CDR3 runs from the conserved cysteine through the conserved F or W. Part of the rows lack a size; the others show once, few, many or a class for expanded clones.

>NA|14|TRBV30
CAWSEGQGDYGYTF
>NA|15|TRBV19
CASRLSSGSLETQYF
>NA|15|TRBV7-2
CASSLAISSTDTQYF
>once|15|TRBV6-4
CASKLLAGGNNEQFF
>NA|17|TRBV7-3
CASSLRGLAGLMETQYF
>once|15|TRBV18
CASSQNDRDNQPQHF
>NA|14|TRBV11-2
CASSSIGTAHEAFF
>NA|16|TRBV11-1
CASSLEGTRIQYEQYF
>NA|13|TRBV7-2
CASSLSGSYEQYF
>NA|11|TRBV12-3/TRBV12-4
CASSPHEEAFF
>NA|18|TRBV28
CASSSSSGLVARPYEQYF
>NA|15|TRBV9
CASSVRAGTYNEQFF
>few|15|TRBV5-6
CASSRRTGVQETQYF